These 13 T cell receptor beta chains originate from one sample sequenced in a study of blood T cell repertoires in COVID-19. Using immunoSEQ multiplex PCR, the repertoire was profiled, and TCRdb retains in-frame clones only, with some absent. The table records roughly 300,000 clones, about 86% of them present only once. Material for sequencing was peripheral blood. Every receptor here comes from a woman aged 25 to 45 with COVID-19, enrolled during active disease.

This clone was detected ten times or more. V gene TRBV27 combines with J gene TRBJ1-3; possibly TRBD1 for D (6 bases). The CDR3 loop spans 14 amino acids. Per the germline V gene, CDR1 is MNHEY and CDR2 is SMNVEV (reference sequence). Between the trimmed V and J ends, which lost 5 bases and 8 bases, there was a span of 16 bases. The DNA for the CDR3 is TGTGCCAGCAGTGACCGGGGACAAACAGACACCATATATTTT. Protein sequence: CASSDRGQTDTIYF.

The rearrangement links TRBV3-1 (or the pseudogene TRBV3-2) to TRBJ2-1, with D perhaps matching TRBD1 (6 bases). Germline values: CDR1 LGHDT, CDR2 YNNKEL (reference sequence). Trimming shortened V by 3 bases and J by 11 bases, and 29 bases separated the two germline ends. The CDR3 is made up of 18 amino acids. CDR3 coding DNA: TGTGCCAGCAGCCAGTATTTAGGCTACCCAGGGGTGTCCGTGAAGCAGTTCTTC. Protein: CASSQYLGYPGVSVKQFF.

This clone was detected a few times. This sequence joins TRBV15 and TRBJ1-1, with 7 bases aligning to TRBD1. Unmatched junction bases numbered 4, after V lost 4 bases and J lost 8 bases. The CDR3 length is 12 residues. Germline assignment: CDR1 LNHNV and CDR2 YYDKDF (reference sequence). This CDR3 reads CATSITGEEAFF. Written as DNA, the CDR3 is TGTGCCACCAGCATCACAGGGGAAGAAGCTTTCTTT.

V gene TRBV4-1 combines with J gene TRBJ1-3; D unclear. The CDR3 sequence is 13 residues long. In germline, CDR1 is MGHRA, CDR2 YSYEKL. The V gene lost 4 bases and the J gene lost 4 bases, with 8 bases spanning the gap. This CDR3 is CASSLIAGNTIYF. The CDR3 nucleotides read TGCGCCAGCAGCCTAATTGCGGGAAACACCATATATTTT.

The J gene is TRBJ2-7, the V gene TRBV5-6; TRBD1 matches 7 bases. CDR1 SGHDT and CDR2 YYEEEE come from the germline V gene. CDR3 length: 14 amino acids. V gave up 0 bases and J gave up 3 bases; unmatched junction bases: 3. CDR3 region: CASSLVRDSYEQYF. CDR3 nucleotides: TGTGCCAGCAGCTTGGTTCGGGACAGCTACGAGCAGTACTTC.

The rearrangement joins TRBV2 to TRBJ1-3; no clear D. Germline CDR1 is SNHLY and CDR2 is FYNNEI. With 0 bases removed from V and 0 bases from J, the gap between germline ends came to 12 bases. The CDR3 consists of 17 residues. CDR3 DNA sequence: TGTGCCAGCAGTGAAGCAGGTCAGGTAGTCTCTGGAAACACCATATATTTT. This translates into CASSEAGQVVSGNTIYF.

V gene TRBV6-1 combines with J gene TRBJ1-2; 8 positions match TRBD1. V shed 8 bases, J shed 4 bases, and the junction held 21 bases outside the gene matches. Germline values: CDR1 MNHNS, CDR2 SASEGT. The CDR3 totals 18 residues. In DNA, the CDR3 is TGTGCCAGCGGTGGGCTAGTCCCCCGACAGGGGCGGATCTATGGCTACACCTTC. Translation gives CASGGLVPRQGRIYGYTF.

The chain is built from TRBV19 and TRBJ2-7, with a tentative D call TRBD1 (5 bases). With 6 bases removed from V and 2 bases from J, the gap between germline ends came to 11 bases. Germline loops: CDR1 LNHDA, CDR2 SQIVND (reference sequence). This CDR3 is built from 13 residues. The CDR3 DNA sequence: TGTGCCAGTAGCGACAGCCCCGCCTACGAGCAGTACTTC. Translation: CASSDSPAYEQYF.

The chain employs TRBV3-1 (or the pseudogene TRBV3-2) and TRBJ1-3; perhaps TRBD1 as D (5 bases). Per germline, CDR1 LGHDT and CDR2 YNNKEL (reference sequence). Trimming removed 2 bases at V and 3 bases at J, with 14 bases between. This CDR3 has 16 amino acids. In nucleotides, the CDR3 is TGTGCCAGCAGCCAACTCCGGGCCGGGGGTGGAAACACCATATATTTT. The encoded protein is CASSQLRAGGGNTIYF.

This CDR3 is CASSAFPRTSGGDTQYF. The CDR3 bases are TGTGCCAGCAGTGCGTTCCCGAGGACTAGCGGGGGAGATACGCAGTATTTT. The V gene is TRBV6-1, the J gene TRBJ2-3; 13 nucleotides match TRBD2. Germline trimming cut 4 bases from V and 5 bases from J; bases unmatched to any gene: 9. Germline V gives CDR1 MNHNS, CDR2 SASEGT. CDR3 size: 17 residues.

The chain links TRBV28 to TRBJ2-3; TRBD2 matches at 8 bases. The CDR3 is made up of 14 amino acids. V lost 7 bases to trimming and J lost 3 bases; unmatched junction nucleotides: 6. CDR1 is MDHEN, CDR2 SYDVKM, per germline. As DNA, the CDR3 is TGTGCCAGCAAGCCTCGGGGGGGTACAGATACGCAGTATTTT. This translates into CASKPRGGTDTQYF.

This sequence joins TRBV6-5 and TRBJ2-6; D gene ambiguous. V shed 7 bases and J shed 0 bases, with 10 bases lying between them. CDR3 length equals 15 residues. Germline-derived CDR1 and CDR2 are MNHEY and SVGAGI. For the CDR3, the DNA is TGTGCCAGCACTCGCGTGAGCTCTGGGGCCAACGTCCTGACTTTC. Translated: CASTRVSSGANVLTF.

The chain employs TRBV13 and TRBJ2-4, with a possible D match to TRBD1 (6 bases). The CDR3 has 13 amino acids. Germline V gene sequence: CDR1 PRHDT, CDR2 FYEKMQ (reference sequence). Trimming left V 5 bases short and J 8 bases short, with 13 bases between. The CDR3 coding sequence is TGTGCCAGCAGCCCGGCCCAGGGGTACATTCAGTACTTC. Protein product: CASSPAQGYIQYF.